This entry lists 14 T cell receptor beta chains sequenced from one sample in a study of blood T cell repertoires in COVID-19. TCRdb's copy holds only in-frame clones and misses some; the assay was immunoSEQ multiplex PCR. The table includes some 250,000 clones, approximately 90% detected once. The sample taken for sequencing was PBMCs or T cells enriched from blood (not recorded which). The origin of the receptors is a man aged 35 to 55 who had recovered from COVID-19.

The J gene is TRBJ2-5, the V gene TRBV19; D gene uncertain. The germline gives CDR1 LNHDA, CDR2 SQIVND (reference sequence). The CDR3 runs to 14 residues. Trimming took off 6 bases at V and 1 base at J, with 12 bases between the two ends. The DNA of the CDR3 is TGTGCCAGTAGGTCAGGTGGTAGCCAAGAGACCCAGTACTTC. Translation: CASRSGGSQETQYF.

The sample holds one count of this clone. The chain carries TRBV28 and TRBJ2-2; TRBD1 matches at 8 bases. V gave up 5 bases and J gave up 5 bases; unmatched junction bases: 7. The CDR3 covers 15 residues. Germline CDR1 and CDR2: MDHEN and SYDVKM. CDR3 amino acids: CASSPPGQATGELFF. The CDR3 nucleotides are TGTGCCAGCAGTCCACCGGGACAGGCAACCGGGGAGCTGTTTTTT.

The CDR3, as DNA: TGTGCCTGGAGTGTACTATTGGCAGCTAATGAAAAACTGTTTTTT. It translates to CAWSVLLAANEKLFF. The chain is built from TRBV30 and TRBJ1-4; D is undetermined. V was cut by 0 bases and J by 3 bases, with 11 bases left in between. The CDR3 consists of 15 residues. CDR1 GTSNPN and CDR2 SVGIG come from the germline V gene (reference sequence).

The rearrangement links TRBV6-1 to TRBJ2-1; D is undetermined. Trimming pared 1 base from V and 0 bases from J, leaving 7 bases between. Germline lookup yields CDR1 MNHNS and CDR2 SASEGT. The CDR3 is 15 amino acids. The CDR3 here is CASSEVYISYNEQFF. The CDR3 DNA reads TGTGCCAGCAGTGAAGTATATATCTCCTACAATGAGCAGTTCTTC.

This chain connects TRBV19 to TRBJ1-2; unclear D gene. Germline V lookup: CDR1 LNHDA, CDR2 SQIVND (reference sequence). Between the trimmed V and J ends, which lost 1 base and 4 bases, there was a span of 7 bases. CDR3 length: 13 residues. CDR3 in amino acids: CASSIAPVYGYTF. The CDR3 DNA sequence: TGTGCCAGTAGTATAGCTCCGGTCTATGGCTACACCTTC.

The chain combines TRBV5-6 with TRBJ1-1, with 7 positions matching TRBD1. Germline-derived CDR1 and CDR2 are SGHDT and YYEEEE. The CDR3 contains 14 residues. The trim removed 0 bases at V and 3 bases at J, leaving 2 bases unmatched. The CDR3 region has the DNA TGTGCCAGCAGCTTGGGGGGACAGCACACTGAAGCTTTCTTT. This gives the protein CASSLGGQHTEAFF. The full variable domain, with the rest looked up from reference TRBV5-6 and TRBJ1-1, is DAGVTQSPTHLIKTRGQQVTLRCSPKSGHDTVSWYQQALGQGPQFIFQYYEEEERQRGNFPDRFSGHQFPNYSSELNVNALLLGDSALYLCASSLGGQHTEAFFGQGTRLTVV.

This chain connects TRBV6-2 or TRBV6-3 to TRBJ2-6; TRBD2 is a possible D gene (5 bases). Trimming took off 6 bases at V and 2 bases at J, with 20 bases between the two ends. CDR1 is MNHEY, CDR2 SVGEGT, per germline. This CDR3 comprises 18 residues. In DNA, the CDR3 is TGTGCCAGCAGCGGGGTAGGAGTGGGAGACCCTGGGGCCAACGTCCTGACTTTC. As protein: CASSGVGVGDPGANVLTF.

The V gene is TRBV11-2, the J gene TRBJ1-1; TRBD1 aligns across 9 bases. In germline, CDR1 is SGHAT, CDR2 FQNNGV. The CDR3 has 17 residues. V lost 5 bases to trimming and J lost 0 bases; unmatched junction nucleotides: 10. The CDR3 DNA follows: TGTGCCAGCAGCCGTGGGCCCGGGACAGGGTTGAACACTGAAGCTTTCTTT. It translates to CASSRGPGTGLNTEAFF.

This sequence joins TRBV28 and TRBJ2-7; the match to TRBD2 covers 7 bases. The length of the CDR3 is 17 residues. With V trimmed by 4 bases and J by 0 bases, 12 bases remained unmatched. Germline V gives CDR1 MDHEN, CDR2 SYDVKM. CDR3 sequence reads: CASSSLTGTKSSYEQYF. CDR3 DNA: TGTGCCAGCAGTTCACTTACCGGGACTAAAAGCTCCTACGAGCAGTACTTC.

V gene TRBV29-1 combines with J gene TRBJ2-1; D possibly corresponds to TRBD2 (6 bases). Germline loops: CDR1 SQVTM, CDR2 ANQGSEA. Between the trimmed V and J ends, which lost 2 bases and 2 bases, there was a span of 10 bases. The CDR3 is 14 amino acids. Here the CDR3 reads CSVETRGTYNEQFF. The CDR3 nucleotides are TGCAGCGTTGAAACGCGCGGGACCTACAATGAGCAGTTCTTC.

This chain uses TRBV7-3 with TRBJ2-3, with 7 bases identical to TRBD2. This CDR3 is 16 amino acids long. Germline trimming cut 1 base from V and 2 bases from J; bases unmatched to any gene: 6. Germline CDR1 is SGHTA and CDR2 is FQGTGA. CDR3 sequence reads: CASSLIPAGSTDTQYF. CDR3 bases: TGTGCCAGCAGCTTAATCCCAGCGGGGTCCACAGATACGCAGTATTTT.

The rearrangement uses TRBV13 and TRBJ2-7; 8 bases agree with TRBD1. This CDR3 region has 14 residues. Germline loops: CDR1 PRHDT, CDR2 FYEKMQ (reference sequence). V lost 4 bases and J lost 3; bases outside the gene matches: 5. The CDR3 region has the DNA TGTGCCAGCAGCTGGTCAGGGGGCGGCTACGAGCAGTACTTC. This codes for CASSWSGGGYEQYF.

The genes are TRBV6-2 or TRBV6-3 and TRBJ2-7; unclear D gene. The V gene's germline CDR1 is MNHEY and CDR2 SVGEGT. The CDR3 is made up of 15 amino acids. V shed 4 bases and J shed 0 bases, with 13 bases lying between them. The CDR3 spells CASSWSSFSSYEQYF. CDR3 bases: TGTGCCAGCAGTTGGTCGTCCTTTAGCTCCTACGAGCAGTACTTC.

The chain joins TRBV27 to TRBJ2-1; D gene uncertain. The germline V and J ends were trimmed by 8 bases and 6 bases, with 17 bases remaining between them. Germline V gives CDR1 MNHEY, CDR2 SMNVEV (reference sequence). The CDR3 covers 14 residues. The CDR3 sequence: CASALWQAPNEQFF. The CDR3 DNA follows: TGTGCCAGCGCCCTGTGGCAGGCCCCCAATGAGCAGTTCTTC.